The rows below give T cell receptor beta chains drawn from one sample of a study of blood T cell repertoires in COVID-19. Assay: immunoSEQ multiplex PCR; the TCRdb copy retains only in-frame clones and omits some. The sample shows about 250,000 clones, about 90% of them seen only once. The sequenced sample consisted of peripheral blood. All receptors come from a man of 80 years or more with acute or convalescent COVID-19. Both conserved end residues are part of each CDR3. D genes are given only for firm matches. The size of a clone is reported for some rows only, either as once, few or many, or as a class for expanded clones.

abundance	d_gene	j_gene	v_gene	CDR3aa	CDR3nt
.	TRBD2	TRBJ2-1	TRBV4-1	CASSLLAGVSNEQFF	TGCGCCAGCAGCCTACTAGCGGGGGTTTCTAATGAGCAGTTCTTC
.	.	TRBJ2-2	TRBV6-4	CASSVYRHTGELFF	TGTGCCAGCAGTGTATACAGACACACCGGGGAGCTGTTTTTT
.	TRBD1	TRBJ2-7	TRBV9	CASSVGGQGFNEQYF	TGTGCCAGCAGCGTAGGGGGACAGGGCTTCAACGAGCAGTACTTC
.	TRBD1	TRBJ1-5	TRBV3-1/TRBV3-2	CASSQDTGVNQPQHF	TGTGCCAGCAGCCAAGATACAGGGGTAAATCAGCCCCAGCATTTT
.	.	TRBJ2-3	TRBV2	CASSFFPRDTQYF	TGTGCCAGCAGTTTTTTCCCGCGGGATACGCAGTATTTT
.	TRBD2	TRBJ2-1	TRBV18	CASSPGGLAGVNEQFF	TGTGCCAGCTCACCAGGAGGACTAGCGGGAGTCAATGAGCAGTTCTTC
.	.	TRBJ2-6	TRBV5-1	CASLQLPGANVLTF	TGCGCCAGCCTACAGCTCCCTGGGGCCAACGTCCTGACTTTC
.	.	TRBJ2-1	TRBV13	CASSFTPTEINEQFF	TGTGCCAGCAGCTTTACCCCTACAGAGATCAATGAGCAGTTCTTC
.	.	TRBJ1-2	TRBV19	CASSPGGNYGYTF	TGTGCCAGTAGTCCGGGGGGGAACTATGGCTACACCTTC
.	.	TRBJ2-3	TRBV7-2	CASNLYRYDTQYF	TGTGCCAGCAACCTCTATAGATATGATACGCAGTATTTT
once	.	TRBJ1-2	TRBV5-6	CASSWTQGFLNPYGYTF	TGTGCCAGCAGCTGGACCCAGGGTTTTCTAAACCCTTATGGCTACACCTTC
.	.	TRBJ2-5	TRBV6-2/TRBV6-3	CASSYASKQETQYF	TGTGCCAGCAGTTACGCTAGTAAGCAAGAGACCCAGTACTTC
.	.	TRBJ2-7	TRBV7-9	CASSNTGISYEQYF	TGTGCCAGCAGCAACACAGGTATATCCTACGAGCAGTACTTC
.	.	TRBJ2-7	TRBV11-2	CASSFLPGRRREVAQYF	TGTGCCAGCAGCTTCTTACCTGGACGGCGGAGGGAAGTCGCCCAGTACTTC
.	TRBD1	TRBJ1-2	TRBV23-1	CASSQSGPRRDRINYGYTF	TGCGCCAGCAGTCAATCGGGGCCTCGCCGGGACAGAATTAACTATGGCTACACCTTC
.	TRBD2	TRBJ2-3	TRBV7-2	CASSPPTSPVDTQYF	TGTGCCAGCAGTCCACCGACTAGCCCCGTGGATACGCAGTATTTT
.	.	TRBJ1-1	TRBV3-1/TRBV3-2	CASSQDHGQAAFF	TGTGCCAGCAGCCAAGATCACGGCCAGGCAGCTTTCTTT
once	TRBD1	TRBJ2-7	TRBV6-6	CASGPRDRSYEQYF	TGTGCCAGCGGGCCCAGGGACAGAAGCTACGAGCAGTACTTC
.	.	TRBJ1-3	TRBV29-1	CSVQGYSGNTIYF	TGCAGCGTTCAGGGATACTCTGGAAACACCATATATTTT
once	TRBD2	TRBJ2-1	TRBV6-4	CASSDSGLAGNEQFF	TGTGCCAGCAGTGACTCCGGACTAGCGGGCAATGAGCAGTTCTTC
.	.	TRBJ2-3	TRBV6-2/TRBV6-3	CASSYGWGYTDTQYF	TGTGCCAGCAGTTACGGCTGGGGCTACACAGATACGCAGTATTTT
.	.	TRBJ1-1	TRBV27	CASSLSGWNTEAFF	TGTGCCAGCAGTTTGTCAGGGTGGAACACTGAAGCTTTCTTT
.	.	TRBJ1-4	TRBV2	CASSVSEKLFF	TGTGCCAGCAGTGTGAGTGAAAAACTGTTTTTT
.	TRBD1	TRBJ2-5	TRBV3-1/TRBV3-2	CASNRGLPQETQYF	TGTGCCAGCAACAGGGGGCTACCCCAAGAGACCCAGTACTTC
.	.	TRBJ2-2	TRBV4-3	CASSQAAGQETGELFF	TGCGCCAGCAGCCAAGCTGCAGGACAAGAAACCGGGGAGCTGTTTTTT
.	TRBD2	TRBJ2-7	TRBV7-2	CASTPGGGTYEQYF	TGTGCCAGCACCCCTGGGGGGGGGACCTACGAGCAGTACTTC
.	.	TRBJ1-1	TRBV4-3	CASSQDVGGLNTEAFF	TGCGCCAGCAGCCAAGATGTTGGCGGTTTGAACACTGAAGCTTTCTTT
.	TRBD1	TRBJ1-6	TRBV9	CASSASRQGGNSPLHF	TGTGCCAGCAGCGCGAGTCGACAGGGTGGGAATTCACCCCTCCACTTT
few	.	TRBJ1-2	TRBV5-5	CASSLDGNYGYTF	TGTGCCAGCAGCTTAGACGGGAACTATGGCTACACCTTC
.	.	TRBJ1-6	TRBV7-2	CASSLSQGTNSPLHF	TGTGCCAGCAGCTTATCGCAGGGGACTAATTCACCCCTCCACTTT
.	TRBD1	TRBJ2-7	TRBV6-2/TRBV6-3	CASSYGGQAIYEQYF	TGTGCCAGCAGTTACGGGGGACAGGCGATCTACGAGCAGTACTTC
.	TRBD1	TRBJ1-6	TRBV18	CASSQLGTDDNSPLHF	TGTGCCAGCTCACAACTTGGGACAGATGATAATTCACCCCTCCACTTT
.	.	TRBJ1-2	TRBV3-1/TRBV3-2	CASSSSFDTDGYTF	TGTGCCAGCAGCTCCTCCTTTGACACTGATGGCTACACCTTC
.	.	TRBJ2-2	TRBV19	CASTGDTGELFF	TGTGCCAGTACGGGGGACACCGGGGAGCTGTTTTTT
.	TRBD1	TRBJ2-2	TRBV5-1	CASTPRGPNTGELFF	TGCGCCAGCACCCCGAGGGGGCCGAACACCGGGGAGCTGTTTTTT
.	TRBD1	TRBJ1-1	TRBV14	CATDRGVFPFF	TGTGCCACGGACAGGGGGGTGTTTCCTTTCTTT
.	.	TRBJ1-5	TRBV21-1	CASSAAADQPQHF	TGTGCCAGCAGCGCAGCAGCGGATCAGCCCCAGCATTTT